The clone carrying this T cell receptor beta chain has just a few counts. Its antigen is as yet unknown. Some clones are missing from TCRdb's copy, which holds only in-frame ones; the method was immunoSEQ multiplex PCR. The sample contains around 2,500 clones, around a fifth of which appear only once. This record comes from a study of sequential checkpoint blockade in melanoma. Whole-study findings and limits: For nivolumab-first patients, baseline tumor clonality was associated with response. About 30 times likelier clinical benefit followed increased tumor T-cell fraction and clonality.

Treatment given: randomized to nivolumab then ipilimumab (arm A) or the reverse (arm B). No patient had prior DNA-damaging chemotherapy. Trimming cost V 4 bases and J 1 base, with 10 bases left between them. The germline gives CDR1 MNHGY, CDR2 SAAAGT. CDR3 size: 14 residues. This material consisted of tumor tissue (inferred from file names), taken from a patient given nivolumab and ipilimumab in sequence. The sequence came from a human donor with melanoma. J is TRBJ1-1 and V is TRBV6-8; unclear D gene. CDR3 sequence reads: CASSLTKPNTEAFF. The CDR3 DNA is TGTGCCAGCAGTTTGACAAAACCGAACACTGAAGCTTTCTTT.